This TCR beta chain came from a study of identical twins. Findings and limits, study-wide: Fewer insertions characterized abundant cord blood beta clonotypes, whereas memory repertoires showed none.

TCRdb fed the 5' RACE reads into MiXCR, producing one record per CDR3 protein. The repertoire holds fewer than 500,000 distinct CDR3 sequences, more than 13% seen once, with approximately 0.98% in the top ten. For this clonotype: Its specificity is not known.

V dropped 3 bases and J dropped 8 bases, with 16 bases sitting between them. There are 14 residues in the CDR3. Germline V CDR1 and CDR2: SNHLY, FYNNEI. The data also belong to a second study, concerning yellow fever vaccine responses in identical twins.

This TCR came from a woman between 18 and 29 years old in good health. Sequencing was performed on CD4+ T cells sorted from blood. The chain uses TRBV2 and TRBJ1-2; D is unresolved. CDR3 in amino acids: CASSDPFPAGGYTF. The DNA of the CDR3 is TGTGCCAGCAGTGACCCCTTTCCCGCGGGAGGCTACACCTTC.